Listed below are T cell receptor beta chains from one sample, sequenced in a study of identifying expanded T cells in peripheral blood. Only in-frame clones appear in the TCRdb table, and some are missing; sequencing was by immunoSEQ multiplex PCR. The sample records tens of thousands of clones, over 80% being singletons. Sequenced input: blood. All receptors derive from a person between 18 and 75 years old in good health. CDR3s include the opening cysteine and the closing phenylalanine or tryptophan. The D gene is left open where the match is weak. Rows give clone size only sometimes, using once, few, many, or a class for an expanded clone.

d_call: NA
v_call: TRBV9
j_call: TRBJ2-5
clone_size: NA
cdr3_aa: CASSVAASDETQYF
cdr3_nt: TGTGCCAGCAGCGTAGCTGCCAGCGATGAGACCCAGTACTTC

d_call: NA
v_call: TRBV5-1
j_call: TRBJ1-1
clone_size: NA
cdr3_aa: CASSRQTLVLETEAFF
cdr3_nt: TGCGCCAGCAGCCGACAGACCCTAGTTCTGGAGACTGAAGCTTTCTTT

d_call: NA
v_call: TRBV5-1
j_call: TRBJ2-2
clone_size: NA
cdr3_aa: CASSYNPFQGRANTGELFF
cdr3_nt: TGCGCCAGCAGCTACAACCCCTTCCAGGGCAGGGCGAACACCGGGGAGCTGTTTTTT

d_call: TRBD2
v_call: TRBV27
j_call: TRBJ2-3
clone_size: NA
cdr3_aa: CASKVVASGSVNTDTQYF
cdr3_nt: TGTGCCAGTAAAGTAGTCGCTAGCGGGAGTGTGAACACAGATACGCAGTATTTT

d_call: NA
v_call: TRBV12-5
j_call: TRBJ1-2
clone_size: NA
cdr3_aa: CASGLSWGQSYGYTF
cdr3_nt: TGTGCTAGTGGTTTGTCCTGGGGGCAGAGCTATGGCTACACCTTC

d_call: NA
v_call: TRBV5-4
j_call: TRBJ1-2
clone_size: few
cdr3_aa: CASSLESWAREGYTF
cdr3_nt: TGTGCCAGCAGCTTGGAGTCGTGGGCCCGCGAGGGCTACACCTTC

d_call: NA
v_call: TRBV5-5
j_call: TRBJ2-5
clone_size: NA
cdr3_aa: CASSLGRKEETQYF
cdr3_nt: TGTGCCAGCAGCCTAGGACGGAAAGAAGAGACCCAGTACTTC

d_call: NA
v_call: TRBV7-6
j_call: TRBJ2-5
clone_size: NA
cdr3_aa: CASSLSFGETQYF
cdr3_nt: TGTGCCAGCAGCTTATCTTTTGGTGAGACCCAGTACTTC

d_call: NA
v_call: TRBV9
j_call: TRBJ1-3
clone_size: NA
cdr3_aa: CASSVFPGTTGPSGNTIYF
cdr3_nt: TGTGCCAGCAGCGTATTTCCCGGGACAACAGGGCCCTCTGGAAACACCATATATTTT

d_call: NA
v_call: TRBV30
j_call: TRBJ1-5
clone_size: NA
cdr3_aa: CAWGDGGLYQPQHF
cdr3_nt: TGTGCCTGGGGGGACGGGGGGCTTTATCAGCCCCAGCATTTT

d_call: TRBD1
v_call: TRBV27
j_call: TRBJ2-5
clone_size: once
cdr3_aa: CASRNGQGRRETQYF
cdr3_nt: TGTGCCAGCAGGAATGGACAGGGTAGGCGAGAGACCCAGTACTTC

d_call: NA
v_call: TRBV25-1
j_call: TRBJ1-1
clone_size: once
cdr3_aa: CASSEFLRDGLLNTEAFF
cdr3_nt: TGTGCCAGCAGTGAATTCCTCCGGGACGGACTTTTGAACACTGAAGCTTTCTTT

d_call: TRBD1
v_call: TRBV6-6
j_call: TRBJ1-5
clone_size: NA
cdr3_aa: CASSRGQVSQPQHF
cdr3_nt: TGTGCCAGCAGTCGCGGACAGGTGTCGCAGCCCCAGCATTTT

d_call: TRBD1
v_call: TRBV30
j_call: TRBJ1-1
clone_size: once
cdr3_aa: CAWSVETGVTEAFF
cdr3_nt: TGTGCCTGGAGTGTAGAGACAGGGGTCACTGAAGCTTTCTTT

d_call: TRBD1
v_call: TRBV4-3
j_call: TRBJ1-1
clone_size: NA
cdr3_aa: CASSSQGGTEAFF
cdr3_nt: TGCGCCAGCAGTTCCCAGGGGGGGACTGAAGCTTTCTTT

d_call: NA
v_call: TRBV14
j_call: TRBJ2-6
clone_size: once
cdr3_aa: CASSRLLSSGANVLTF
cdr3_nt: TGTGCCAGCAGCCGCCTTCTATCCTCTGGGGCCAACGTCCTGACTTTC

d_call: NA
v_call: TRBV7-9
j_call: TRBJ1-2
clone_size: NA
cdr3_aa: CASSQFGQLYGYTF
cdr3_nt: TGTGCCAGCAGCCAATTTGGGCAGCTCTATGGCTACACCTTC

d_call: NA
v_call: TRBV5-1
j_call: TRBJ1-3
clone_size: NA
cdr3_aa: CASSSRPGSGNTIYF
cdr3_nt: TGCGCCAGCAGCTCCCGGCCGGGCTCTGGAAACACCATATATTTT

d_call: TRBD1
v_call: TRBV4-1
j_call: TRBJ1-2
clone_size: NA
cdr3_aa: CASSQAGTGWDYTF
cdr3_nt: TGCGCCAGCAGCCAAGCCGGGACAGGGTGGGACTACACCTTC

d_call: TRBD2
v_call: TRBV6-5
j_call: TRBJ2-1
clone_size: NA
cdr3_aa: CASRIAGGRNEQFF
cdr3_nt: TGTGCCAGCAGAATAGCGGGAGGGAGGAATGAGCAGTTCTTC

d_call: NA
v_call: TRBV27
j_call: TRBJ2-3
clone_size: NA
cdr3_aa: CASSLTGGVITSTDTQYF
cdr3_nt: TGTGCCAGCAGTTTAACCGGGGGCGTGATTACTAGCACAGATACGCAGTATTTT

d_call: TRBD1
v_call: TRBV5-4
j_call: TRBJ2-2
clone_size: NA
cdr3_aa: CASSYLKTGSTGELFF
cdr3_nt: TGTGCCAGCAGCTACCTGAAGACAGGGTCCACAGGGGAGCTGTTTTTT

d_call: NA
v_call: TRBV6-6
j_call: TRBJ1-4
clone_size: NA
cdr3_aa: CASSYWAATNEKLFF
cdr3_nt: TGTGCCAGCAGTTACTGGGCCGCGACTAATGAAAAACTGTTTTTT

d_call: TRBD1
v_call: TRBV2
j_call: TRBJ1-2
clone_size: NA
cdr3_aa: CASSPGGYGYTF
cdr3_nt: TGTGCCAGCAGTCCAGGGGGGTATGGCTACACCTTC

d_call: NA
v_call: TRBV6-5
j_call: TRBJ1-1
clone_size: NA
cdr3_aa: CASSGKGSNTEAFF
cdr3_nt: TGTGCCAGCAGTGGTAAGGGATCGAACACTGAAGCTTTCTTT

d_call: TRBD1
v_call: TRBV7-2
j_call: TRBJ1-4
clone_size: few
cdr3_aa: CASSARDREKLFF
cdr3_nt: TGTGCCAGCAGCGCACGGGACAGGGAAAAACTGTTTTTT

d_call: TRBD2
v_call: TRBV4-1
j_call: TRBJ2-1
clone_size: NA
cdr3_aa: CASSQSIAGVSYNEQFF
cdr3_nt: TGCGCCAGCAGCCAATCAATAGCGGGAGTCTCCTACAATGAGCAGTTCTTC

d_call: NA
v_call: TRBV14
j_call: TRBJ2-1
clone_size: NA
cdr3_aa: CASSPLPGDTDYNEQFF
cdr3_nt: TGTGCCAGCAGCCCCCTTCCAGGGGACACCGACTACAATGAGCAGTTCTTC

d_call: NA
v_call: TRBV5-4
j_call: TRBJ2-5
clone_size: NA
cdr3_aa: CASSLGAGVRETQYF
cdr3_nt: TGTGCCAGCAGCTTGGGGGCGGGCGTGCGGGAGACCCAGTACTTC

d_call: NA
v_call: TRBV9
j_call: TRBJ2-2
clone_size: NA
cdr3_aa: CASSVVPDSTNTGELFF
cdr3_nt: TGTGCCAGCAGCGTAGTACCGGACAGCACGAACACCGGGGAGCTGTTTTTT

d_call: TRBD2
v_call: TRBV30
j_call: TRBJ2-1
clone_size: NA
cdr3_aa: CAWSGAGYGYNEQFF
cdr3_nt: TGTGCCTGGAGTGGAGCGGGATATGGCTACAATGAGCAGTTCTTC

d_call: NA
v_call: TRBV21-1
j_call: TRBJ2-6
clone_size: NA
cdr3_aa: CASSKSRRDPSGANVLTF
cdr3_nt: TGTGCCAGCAGCAAAAGTCGAAGGGATCCCTCTGGGGCCAACGTCCTGACTTTC

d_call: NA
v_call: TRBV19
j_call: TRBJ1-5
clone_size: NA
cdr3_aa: CASSSGWGQQPQHF
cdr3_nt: TGTGCCAGTAGTTCGGGCTGGGGCCAGCAGCCCCAGCATTTT

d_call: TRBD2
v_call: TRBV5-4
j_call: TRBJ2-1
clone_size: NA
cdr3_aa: CASSSAGGVDYNEQFF
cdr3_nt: TGTGCCAGCAGCTCTGCGGGGGGGGTAGATTACAATGAGCAGTTCTTC

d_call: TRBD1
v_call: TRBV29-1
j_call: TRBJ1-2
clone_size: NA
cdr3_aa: CSVTGTGRYGYTF
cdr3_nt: TGCAGCGTCACCGGGACAGGGAGATATGGCTACACCTTC

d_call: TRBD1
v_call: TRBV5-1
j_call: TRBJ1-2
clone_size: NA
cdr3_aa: CASSLAGAGGGYTF
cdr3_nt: TGCGCCAGCAGCTTGGCGGGGGCAGGGGGAGGCTACACCTTC

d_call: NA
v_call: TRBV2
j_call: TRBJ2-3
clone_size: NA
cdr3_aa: CASSEGEGTDTQYF
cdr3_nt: TGTGCCAGCAGTGAAGGGGAGGGCACAGATACGCAGTATTTT

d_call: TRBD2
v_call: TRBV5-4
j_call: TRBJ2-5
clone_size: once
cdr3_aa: CASSVAGGHQETQYF
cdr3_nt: TGTGCCAGCAGCGTAGCGGGAGGGCACCAAGAGACCCAGTACTTC

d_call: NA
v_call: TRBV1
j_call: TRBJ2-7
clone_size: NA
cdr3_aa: CTSSLDRGLSSYEQYF
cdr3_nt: TGCACCAGCAGCCTCGATCGAGGGTTGAGCTCCTACGAGCAGTACTTC

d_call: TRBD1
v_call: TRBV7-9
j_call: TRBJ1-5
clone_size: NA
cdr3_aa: CASSFGTGNPQNQPQHF
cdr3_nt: TGTGCCAGCAGCTTTGGGACAGGCAATCCCCAAAATCAGCCCCAGCATTTT

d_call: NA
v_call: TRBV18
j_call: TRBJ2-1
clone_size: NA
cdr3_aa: CASSPGTSYNEQFF
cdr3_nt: TGTGCCAGCTCACCAGGGACTTCCTACAATGAGCAGTTCTTC

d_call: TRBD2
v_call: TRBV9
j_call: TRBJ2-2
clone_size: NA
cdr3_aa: CASSGLAGVLTGELFF
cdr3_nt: TGTGCCAGCAGTGGACTAGCGGGAGTTTTGACCGGGGAGCTGTTTTTT

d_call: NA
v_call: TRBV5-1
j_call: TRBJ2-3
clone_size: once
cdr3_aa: CASSLEVPWGPTDTQYF
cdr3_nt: TGCGCCAGCAGCTTGGAAGTCCCCTGGGGTCCCACAGATACGCAGTATTTT

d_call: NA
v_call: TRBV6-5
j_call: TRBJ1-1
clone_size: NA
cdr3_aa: CASSSKGDHTEAFF
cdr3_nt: TGTGCCAGCAGTTCGAAGGGAGATCACACTGAAGCTTTCTTT

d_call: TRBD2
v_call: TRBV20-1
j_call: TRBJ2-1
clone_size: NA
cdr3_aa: CSARAGGEQFF
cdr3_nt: TGCAGTGCTAGAGCGGGAGGTGAGCAGTTCTTC

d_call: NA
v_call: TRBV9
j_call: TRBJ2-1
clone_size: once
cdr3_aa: CASSSSGSAQFF
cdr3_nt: TGTGCCAGCAGCTCATCTGGTAGTGCGCAGTTCTTC

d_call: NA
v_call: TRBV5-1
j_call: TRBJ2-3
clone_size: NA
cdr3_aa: CASNRGPTSTDTQYF
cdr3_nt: TGCGCCAGCAACCGGGGGCCGACTAGCACAGATACGCAGTATTTT

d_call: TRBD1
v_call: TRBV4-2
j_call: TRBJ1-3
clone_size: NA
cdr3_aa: CASSQARPDRAGNTIYF
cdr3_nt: TGTGCCAGCAGCCAAGCGAGGCCGGACAGGGCTGGAAACACCATATATTTT

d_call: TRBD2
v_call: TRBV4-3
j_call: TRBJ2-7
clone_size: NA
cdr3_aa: CASSQEGYGGISEQYF
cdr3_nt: TGCGCCAGCAGCCAAGAAGGGTACGGGGGGATCAGCGAGCAGTACTTC

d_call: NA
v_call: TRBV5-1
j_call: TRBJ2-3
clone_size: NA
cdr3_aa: CASSLAAGVGADTQYF
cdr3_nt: TGCGCCAGCAGCTTGGCCGCAGGGGTGGGCGCAGATACGCAGTATTTT

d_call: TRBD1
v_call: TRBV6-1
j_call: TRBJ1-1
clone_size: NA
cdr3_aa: CASSMDREGAFF
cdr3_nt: TGTGCCAGCAGTATGGACAGGGAGGGAGCTTTCTTT

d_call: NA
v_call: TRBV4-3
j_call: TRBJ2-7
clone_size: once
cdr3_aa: CASSQYRDSGYEQYF
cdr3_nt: TGCGCCAGCAGCCAATACCGGGACTCCGGGTACGAGCAGTACTTC

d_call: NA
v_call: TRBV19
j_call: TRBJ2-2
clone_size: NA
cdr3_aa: CASSLGANTGELFF
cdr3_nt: TGTGCCAGTAGTCTAGGGGCGAACACCGGGGAGCTGTTTTTT

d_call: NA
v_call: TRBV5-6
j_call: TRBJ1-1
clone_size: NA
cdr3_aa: CASSFRESWSAEAFF
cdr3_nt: TGTGCCAGCAGCTTCAGGGAGAGCTGGTCCGCTGAAGCTTTCTTT